A single sample is the source of the 17 T cell receptor beta chains below, sequenced in a study of shared clonotypes between healthy human individuals. Sequenced by immunoSEQ multiplex PCR; TCRdb stores in-frame clones only, minus some. This table holds more than 2 million clones, 90% to 97% found once. Sequencing was performed on naive CD4+ T cells sorted from blood. Subset indicated: CD45RA+ positively selected. The receptors shown here come from a man aged 18 to 30 in good health.

Of note for this clone: Other DNA sequences in this sample translate to the same CDR3. This rearrangement joins TRBV5-6 to TRBJ1-5; no firm D call. Germline V lookup: CDR1 SGHDT, CDR2 YYEEEE. V was shortened by 1 base and J by 2 bases, with 10 bases between the two germline ends. This CDR3 comprises 15 residues. The CDR3 loop reads CASSLSGRGNQPQHF. CDR3 sequence (DNA): TGTGCCAGCAGCTTGTCGGGGAGGGGCAATCAGCCCCAGCATTTT.

CDR3 bases: TGTGCCAGTAGTAGACCAGGGGGCTCCTACGAGCAGTACTTC. Residues: CASSRPGGSYEQYF. The chain carries TRBV19 and TRBJ2-7, with TRBD1 matching over 7 bases. CDR3 length equals 14 residues. The V gene's germline CDR1 is LNHDA and CDR2 SQIVND (reference sequence). The V and J ends lost 4 bases and 0 bases, in that order; junction bases with no gene match: 3.

The chain combines TRBV5-6 with TRBJ1-4; 10 bases align to TRBD1. V lost 4 bases to trimming and J lost 6 bases; unmatched junction nucleotides: 6. This CDR3 has 15 residues. Looked up from germline, CDR1 is SGHDT and CDR2 is YYEEEE. CDR3 residues: CASSMVGTGDEKLFF. The CDR3 nucleotides read TGTGCCAGCAGCATGGTGGGGACAGGGGATGAAAAACTGTTTTTT. Full variable domain (outside the CDR3, taken from reference TRBV5-6 and TRBJ1-4): DAGVTQSPTHLIKTRGQQVTLRCSPKSGHDTVSWYQQALGQGPQFIFQYYEEEERQRGNFPDRFSGHQFPNYSSELNVNALLLGDSALYLCASSMVGTGDEKLFFGSGTQLSVL.

This clone is a singleton in its sample. The CDR3 sequence: CASSQDENTGELFF. The CDR3 DNA reads TGCGCCAGCAGCCAGGATGAGAACACCGGGGAGCTGTTTTTT. V and J are TRBV4-3 and TRBJ2-2; D ambiguous. Trimming cost V 3 bases and J 1 base, with 6 bases left between them. CDR1 and CDR2 (germline): LGHNA, YSLEER. The CDR3 covers 14 residues.

The chain recombines TRBV9 with TRBJ1-6; 8 bases map to TRBD1. The CDR3 consists of 15 residues. Germline CDR1 and CDR2: SGDLS and YYNGEE. The V and J ends lost 0 bases and 10 bases, in that order; junction bases with no gene match: 6. CDR3 DNA sequence: TGTGCCAGCAGCGTAGAGGGCAGGGGGCAATCACCCCTCCACTTT. This translates into CASSVEGRGQSPLHF.

In regard to this clone: Additional DNA sequences in this sample encode the identical CDR3. The chain is built from TRBV18 and TRBJ2-5; 7 nucleotides match TRBD2. Unmatched junction bases numbered 1, after V lost 2 bases and J lost 1 base. Germline-derived CDR1 and CDR2 are KGHSH and LQKENI. The CDR3 runs 14 residues. The CDR3 region is CASSPGRAQETQYF. The CDR3, as DNA: TGTGCCAGCTCACCAGGGAGGGCCCAAGAGACCCAGTACTTC.

The gene calls are TRBV30 and TRBJ1-2; D not certain. Germline loops: CDR1 GTSNPN, CDR2 SVGIG (reference sequence). The length of the CDR3 is 13 residues. V was clipped by 0 bases and J by 8 bases, with 13 bases between them. As DNA, the CDR3 is TGTGCCTGGAGTGTAGGAGCGTGGGGAGGCTACACCTTC. This gives the protein CAWSVGAWGGYTF.

This sequence joins TRBV2 and TRBJ1-1; D not resolved. The CDR3 runs to 13 residues. The V end lost 10 bases, the J end lost 0 bases, and 12 bases lay between the germline ends. Germline V gene sequence: CDR1 SNHLY, CDR2 FYNNEI. The chain's CDR3 is CAIRTEMNTEAFF. In nucleotides, the CDR3 is TGTGCCATCCGGACGGAGATGAACACTGAAGCTTTCTTT.

About this clone itself: Other nucleotide sequences in the sample specify the same CDR3. The genes are TRBV20-1 and TRBJ1-1, with D unresolved. This CDR3 is built from 11 residues. CDR1 DFQATT and CDR2 SNEGSKA come from the germline V gene (reference sequence). Trimming cost V 3 bases and J 4 bases, with 6 bases left between them. The CDR3 reads CSARDLTEAFF. CDR3 bases: TGCAGTGCTAGGGATCTCACTGAAGCTTTCTTT.

A remark on this clone: Other DNA sequences in the sample encode the same CDR3. The rearrangement joins TRBV6-6 to TRBJ2-3; possibly TRBD2 for D (5 bases). The V gene's germline CDR1 is MNHNY and CDR2 SVGAGI (reference sequence). This CDR3 comprises 15 residues. V lost 0 bases and J lost 0, with 7 bases in between. The CDR3 reads CASSYSTGSTDTQYF. The CDR3 bases are TGTGCCAGCAGTTACTCGACGGGGAGCACAGATACGCAGTATTTT.

V and J are TRBV12-5 and TRBJ2-1, with 9 nucleotides matching TRBD2. Per the germline V gene, CDR1 is LGHNT and CDR2 is FRNRAP. The CDR3 has 16 amino acids. Unmatched junction bases numbered 15, after V lost 6 bases and J lost 9 bases. DNA of the CDR3: TGTGCTAGTGGAGCCAGACTAGCGGAGGTCACCCGTGAGCAGTTCTTC. Its protein is CASGARLAEVTREQFF. The full variable domain, in which reference TRBV12-5 and TRBJ2-1 provide the parts outside the CDR3, is DARVTQTPRHKVTEMGQEVTMRCQPILGHNTVFWYRQTMMQGLELLAYFRNRAPLDDSGMPKDRFSAEMPDATLATLKIQPSEPRDSAVYFCASGARLAEVTREQFFGPGTRLTVL.

J is TRBJ2-5 and V is TRBV7-6, with D tentatively TRBD1 or TRBD2 (5 bases each). The CDR3 sequence is 14 residues long. Germline CDR1 is SGHVS and CDR2 is FNYEAQ. Trimming removed 5 bases at V and 4 bases at J, with 14 bases between. CDR3 sequence: CASSRGLQGETQYF. The CDR3 nucleotides read TGTGCCAGCAGCCGGGGTTTGCAGGGAGAGACCCAGTACTTC.

The CDR3 DNA is TGCGCCAGCAGCCAACCCCTGGCGGGAGGGGCAGATACGCAGTATTTT. It yields the protein CASSQPLAGGADTQYF. The chain carries TRBV4-3 and TRBJ2-3, with 9 bases lining up with TRBD2. Germline CDR1 and CDR2: LGHNA and YSLEER. The CDR3 has 16 amino acids. V gave up 2 bases and J gave up 4 bases; unmatched junction bases: 7.

This clone appeared once. The same CDR3 arises from other DNA sequences in this sample as well. The genes are TRBV2 and TRBJ2-5; no clear D gene. Trimming cost V 3 bases and J 5 bases, with 7 bases left between them. The germline gives CDR1 SNHLY, CDR2 FYNNEI. The CDR3 totals 12 residues. CDR3 residues: CASSEARETQYF. As DNA, the CDR3 is TGTGCCAGCAGTGAGGCAAGGGAGACCCAGTACTTC.

J is TRBJ1-6 and V is TRBV7-6; D is undetermined. V lost 1 base to trimming and J lost 2 bases, with 9 bases between them. From germline, CDR1 is SGHVS and CDR2 FNYEAQ. The CDR3 contains 16 residues. Written as DNA, the CDR3 is TGTGCCAGCAGCTTAGTAGGCAGCCCCTATAATTCACCCCTCCACTTT. It codes for CASSLVGSPYNSPLHF.

The V and J genes are TRBV30 and TRBJ2-3; tentatively, D is TRBD2 (6 bases). V gave up 3 bases and J gave up 2 bases, with 15 bases separating them. The V gene's germline CDR1 is GTSNPN and CDR2 SVGIG (reference sequence). The CDR3 extends over 15 amino acids. CDR3 bases: TGTGCCTGGAGAAGTACAGGAGGGTACACAGATACGCAGTATTTT. Translation gives CAWRSTGGYTDTQYF.

The rearrangement uses TRBV6-5 and TRBJ2-5; TRBD2 matches 7 bases. V shed 5 bases and J 5 bases; nucleotides not matched to a gene: 11. From germline, CDR1 is MNHEY and CDR2 SVGAGI. CDR3 length equals 15 residues. This CDR3 reads CASSRRGGGRETQYF. As DNA, the CDR3 is TGTGCCAGCAGTAGGCGCGGGGGTGGCCGCGAGACCCAGTACTTC.